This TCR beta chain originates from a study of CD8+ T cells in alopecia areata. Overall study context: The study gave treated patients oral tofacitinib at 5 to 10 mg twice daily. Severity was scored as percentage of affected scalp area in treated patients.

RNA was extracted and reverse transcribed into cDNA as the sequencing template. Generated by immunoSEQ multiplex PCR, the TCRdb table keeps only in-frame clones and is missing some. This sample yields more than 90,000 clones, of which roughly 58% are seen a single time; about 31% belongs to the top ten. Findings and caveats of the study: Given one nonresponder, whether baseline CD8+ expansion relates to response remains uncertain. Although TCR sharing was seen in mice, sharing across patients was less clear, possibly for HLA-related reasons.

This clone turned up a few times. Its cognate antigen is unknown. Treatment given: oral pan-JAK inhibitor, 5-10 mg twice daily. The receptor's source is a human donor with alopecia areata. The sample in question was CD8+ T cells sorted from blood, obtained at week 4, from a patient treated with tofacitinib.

CDR3 DNA: TGTGCCAGCAGCCAACAAGAGACCCAGTACTTC. This sequence encodes CASSQQETQYF. V usage is TRBV7-9 and J usage is TRBJ2-5; D remains ambiguous. Trimming shortened V by 5 bases and J by 2 bases, and 3 bases separated the two germline ends. Looked up from germline, CDR1 is SEHNR and CDR2 is FQNEAQ (reference sequence). The CDR3 extends over 11 amino acids.